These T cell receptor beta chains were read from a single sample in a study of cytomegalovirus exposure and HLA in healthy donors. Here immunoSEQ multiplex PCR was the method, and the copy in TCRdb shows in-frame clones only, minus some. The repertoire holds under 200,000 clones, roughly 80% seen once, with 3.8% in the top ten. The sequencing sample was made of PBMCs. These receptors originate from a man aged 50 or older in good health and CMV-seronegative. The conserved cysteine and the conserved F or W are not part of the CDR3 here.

CDR3aa: AISPVRGTGTEAF
v_gene: TRBV10-3
j_gene: TRBJ1-1

CDR3aa: ASSQGRGITDTQY
v_gene: TRBV4-3
j_gene: TRBJ2-3

CDR3aa: ASTKDSSSSYNSPLH
v_gene: TRBV19
j_gene: TRBJ1-6

CDR3aa: ASSVDGISGNTIY
v_gene: TRBV9
j_gene: TRBJ1-3

CDR3aa: ASSVALGEGLNEQF
v_gene: TRBV9
j_gene: TRBJ2-1

CDR3aa: ASQRAYQY
v_gene: TRBV21-1
j_gene: TRBJ2-4

CDR3aa: ASSPGDRVPDTQY
v_gene: TRBV9
j_gene: TRBJ2-3

CDR3aa: ASSIDQGNYGYT
v_gene: TRBV19
j_gene: TRBJ1-2

CDR3aa: ASSADRDSNEKLF
v_gene: TRBV9
j_gene: TRBJ1-4

CDR3aa: ASSMGTGGDEQY
v_gene: TRBV19
j_gene: TRBJ2-7

CDR3aa: ASKGLGSTDTQY
v_gene: TRBV6-1
j_gene: TRBJ2-3

CDR3aa: ASSPGTSTDTQY
v_gene: TRBV11-2
j_gene: TRBJ2-3

CDR3aa: ASSRSERSSYNEQF
v_gene: TRBV4-2
j_gene: TRBJ2-1

CDR3aa: ASSLDRTGVHGYT
v_gene: TRBV7-2
j_gene: TRBJ1-2

CDR3aa: ASSVEISLGAF
v_gene: TRBV9
j_gene: TRBJ1-1

CDR3aa: SASSSTDTQY
v_gene: TRBV29-1
j_gene: TRBJ2-3

CDR3aa: ASRLGTVNTEAF
v_gene: TRBV6-5
j_gene: TRBJ1-1

CDR3aa: ASSLGEADTQY
v_gene: TRBV7-2
j_gene: TRBJ2-3

CDR3aa: SAFGGAEAF
v_gene: TRBV20-1
j_gene: TRBJ1-1

CDR3aa: AISESQGGSNQPQH
v_gene: TRBV10-3
j_gene: TRBJ1-5

CDR3aa: ASSRQTLPGA
v_gene: TRBV2
j_gene: TRBJ1-2

CDR3aa: AIGLGQGLSYEQY
v_gene: TRBV10-3
j_gene: TRBJ2-7

CDR3aa: ASSQARGWTEAF
v_gene: TRBV14
j_gene: TRBJ1-1

CDR3aa: ASTKRGGGTEAF
v_gene: TRBV6-5
j_gene: TRBJ1-1

CDR3aa: ASSGQGARTNQPQH
v_gene: TRBV27
j_gene: TRBJ1-5

CDR3aa: ASSPRQPNTGELF
v_gene: TRBV11-2
j_gene: TRBJ2-2

CDR3aa: ASSTGTTNEQY
v_gene: TRBV7-6
j_gene: TRBJ2-7

CDR3aa: SVEDLGTVNTEAF
v_gene: TRBV29-1
j_gene: TRBJ1-1

CDR3aa: ASRIGTSGGVGKETQY
v_gene: TRBV5-1
j_gene: TRBJ2-5

CDR3aa: ASSNRGHTEAF
v_gene: TRBV6-1
j_gene: TRBJ1-1

CDR3aa: ASSQDSGTFYGYT
v_gene: TRBV14
j_gene: TRBJ1-2

CDR3aa: ASSVAPLDSPLPQF
v_gene: TRBV9
j_gene: TRBJ2-1

CDR3aa: AISEGLSNQPQH
v_gene: TRBV10-3
j_gene: TRBJ1-5

CDR3aa: ASGYRQGASYEQY
v_gene: TRBV6-6
j_gene: TRBJ2-7

CDR3aa: ASSDKMNTEAF
v_gene: TRBV9
j_gene: TRBJ1-1

CDR3aa: ASSYMGQVRIDEQY
v_gene: TRBV6-5
j_gene: TRBJ2-7

CDR3aa: ASSLGQRSYNSPLH
v_gene: TRBV5-5
j_gene: TRBJ1-6

CDR3aa: ASSAGTGANSPLH
v_gene: TRBV9
j_gene: TRBJ1-6

CDR3aa: ASRMGDRFNQPQH
v_gene: TRBV6-1
j_gene: TRBJ1-5

CDR3aa: ASSVQREGSAF
v_gene: TRBV9
j_gene: TRBJ1-1

CDR3aa: ASSVERGGGNEQF
v_gene: TRBV9
j_gene: TRBJ2-1

CDR3aa: ASSQIDKHEQF
v_gene: TRBV4-1
j_gene: TRBJ2-1

CDR3aa: ASSLEGQGRAANEQF
v_gene: TRBV5-1
j_gene: TRBJ2-1

CDR3aa: ASSSQGALYNEKLF
v_gene: TRBV7-9
j_gene: TRBJ1-4

CDR3aa: ASSQAHFRSYEQY
v_gene: TRBV4-3
j_gene: TRBJ2-7

CDR3aa: ASSLTHSEAF
v_gene: TRBV5-8
j_gene: TRBJ1-1

CDR3aa: ASSLNSGGDTDTQY
v_gene: TRBV11-3
j_gene: TRBJ2-3

CDR3aa: ASSHGTGGFGNTIY
v_gene: TRBV7-4
j_gene: TRBJ1-3

CDR3aa: ASTRGYSSYEQY
v_gene: TRBV11-2
j_gene: TRBJ2-7

CDR3aa: SVTGGYGYT
v_gene: TRBV29-1
j_gene: TRBJ1-2

CDR3aa: ASSGFSGDTQY
v_gene: TRBV9
j_gene: TRBJ2-3

CDR3aa: ASSRAGEDTQY
v_gene: TRBV7-2
j_gene: TRBJ2-3

CDR3aa: ASSFEATDTQY
v_gene: TRBV2
j_gene: TRBJ2-3

CDR3aa: SAGVGGYT
v_gene: TRBV29-1
j_gene: TRBJ1-2

CDR3aa: ASSNTGGLDYGYT
v_gene: TRBV18
j_gene: TRBJ1-2

CDR3aa: ATSARQGPNYGYT
v_gene: TRBV15
j_gene: TRBJ1-2

CDR3aa: ASSLESGPQH
v_gene: TRBV5-5
j_gene: TRBJ1-5

CDR3aa: ASIPGQGPYEQY
v_gene: TRBV7-9
j_gene: TRBJ2-7

CDR3aa: ASSGQAYVANYGYT
v_gene: TRBV6-4
j_gene: TRBJ1-2

CDR3aa: ASSPGTGSGQPQH
v_gene: TRBV4-1
j_gene: TRBJ1-5